The rows below give T cell receptor beta chains drawn from one sample of a study of neurological immune-mediated disorders. MiXCR, applied by TCRdb to the 5' RACE reads, yields one record per CDR3 protein. The sample has approximately 29,000 distinct CDR3 sequences, more than 10% seen once; the top ten hold almost 8%. The sequenced sample consisted of PBMCs. These receptor sequences come from a man aged 55-75 years in good health. Each CDR3 is given with its conserved first and last residue. A D gene is named only where the DNA matches it firmly. Clone size, where shown, is once, few, many, or a class for clones that have expanded.

abundance	d_gene	j_gene	v_gene	CDR3aa	CDR3nt
many	TRBD2	TRBJ2-2	TRBV7-2	CASSAIAGVGPSGELFF	TGTGCCAGCAGCGCCATAGCGGGGGTGGGACCTTCCGGGGAGCTGTTTTTT
few	NA	TRBJ2-7	TRBV27	CASSLGRSAYEQYF	TGTGCCAGCAGTTTAGGGCGGTCGGCGTACGAGCAGTACTTC
many	NA	TRBJ2-3	TRBV5-6	CASSGGTDLLNTQYF	TGTGCCAGCAGCGGCGGGACAGACCTTCTGAATACGCAGTATTTT
NA	NA	TRBJ1-6	TRBV6-5	CASRWGRNSPLHF	TGTGCTAGCCGTTGGGGGAGGAATTCACCCCTCCACTTT
many	TRBD1	TRBJ1-1	TRBV5-6	CASRFRQGVGEAFF	TGTGCCAGCAGGTTTAGACAGGGGGTCGGTGAAGCTTTCTTT
many	TRBD2	TRBJ2-1	TRBV9	CASSFEGLASYNEQFF	TGTGCCAGCAGTTTTGAGGGACTAGCGTCCTACAATGAGCAGTTCTTC
many	NA	TRBJ2-7	TRBV10-3	CAISFSGSSYEQYF	TGTGCCATCAGTTTTAGCGGCAGCTCCTACGAGCAGTACTTC
medium-sized	NA	TRBJ1-5	TRBV28	CASTEGSRIWGNQPQHF	TGTGCCAGCACTGAGGGGTCCAGGATTTGGGGCAATCAGCCCCAGCATTTT
many	TRBD2	TRBJ2-1	TRBV20-1	CSASPASGAYNEQFF	TGCAGTGCTAGCCCGGCTAGCGGGGCATACAATGAGCAGTTCTTC
many	NA	TRBJ2-6	TRBV5-1	CASSTSTGANVLTF	TGCGCCAGCAGCACCTCCACTGGGGCCAACGTCCTGACTTTC
many	NA	TRBJ2-3	TRBV6-6	CASRPIGDTQYF	TGTGCCAGCAGGCCAATTGGGGATACGCAGTATTTT
NA	TRBD1	TRBJ2-1	TRBV5-6	CASSFDRGVEQFF	TGTGCCAGCAGCTTCGACAGGGGAGTTGAGCAGTTCTTC
many	TRBD1	TRBJ1-5	TRBV6-2/TRBV6-3	CASRLDRASYQPQHF	TGTGCCAGCAGGTTGGACAGGGCCTCCTATCAGCCCCAGCATTTT
many	NA	TRBJ2-2	TRBV5-1	CASSLAAFGELFF	TGCGCCAGCAGTCTCGCCGCGTTCGGGGAGCTGTTTTTT
many	NA	TRBJ1-1	TRBV7-9	CASSDPPKQDTEAFF	TGTGCCAGCAGCGATCCCCCCAAGCAGGACACTGAAGCTTTCTTT
many	NA	TRBJ2-4	TRBV2	CASSDFGAAKNIQYF	TGTGCCAGCAGTGATTTTGGAGCAGCCAAAAACATTCAGTACTTC
many	NA	TRBJ2-7	TRBV20-1	CSARSRDLGSHEQYF	TGCAGTGCTAGAAGTCGGGACTTGGGGTCCCACGAGCAGTACTTC